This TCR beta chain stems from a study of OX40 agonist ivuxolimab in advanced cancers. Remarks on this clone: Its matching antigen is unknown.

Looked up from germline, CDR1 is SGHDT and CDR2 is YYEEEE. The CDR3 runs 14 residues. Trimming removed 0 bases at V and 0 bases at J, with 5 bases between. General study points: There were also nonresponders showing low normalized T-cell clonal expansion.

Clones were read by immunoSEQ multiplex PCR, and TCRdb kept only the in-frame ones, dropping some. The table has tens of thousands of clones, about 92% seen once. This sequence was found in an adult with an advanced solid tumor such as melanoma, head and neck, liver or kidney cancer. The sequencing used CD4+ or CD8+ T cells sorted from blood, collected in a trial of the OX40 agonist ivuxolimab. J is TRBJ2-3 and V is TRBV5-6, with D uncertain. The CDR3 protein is CASSLAGSTDTQYF. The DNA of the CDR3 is TGTGCCAGCAGCTTGGCCGGTAGCACAGATACGCAGTATTTT.